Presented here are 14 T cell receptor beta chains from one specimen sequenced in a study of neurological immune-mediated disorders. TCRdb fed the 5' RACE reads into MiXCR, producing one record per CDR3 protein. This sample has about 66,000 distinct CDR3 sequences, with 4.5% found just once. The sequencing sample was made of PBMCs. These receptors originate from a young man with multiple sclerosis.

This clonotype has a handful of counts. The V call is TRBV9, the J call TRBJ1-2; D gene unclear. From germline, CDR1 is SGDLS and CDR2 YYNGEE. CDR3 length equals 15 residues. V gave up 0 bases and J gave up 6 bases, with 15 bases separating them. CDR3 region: CASSVGPKNKNGYTF. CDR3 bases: TGTGCCAGCAGCGTAGGACCAAAAAATAAGAATGGCTACACCTTC. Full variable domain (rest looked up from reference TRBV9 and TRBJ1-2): DSGVTQTPKHLITATGQRVTLRCSPRSGDLSVYWYQQSLDQGLQFLIQYYNGEERAKGNILERFSAQQFPDLHSELNLSSLELGDSALYFCASSVGPKNKNGYTFGSGTRLTVV.

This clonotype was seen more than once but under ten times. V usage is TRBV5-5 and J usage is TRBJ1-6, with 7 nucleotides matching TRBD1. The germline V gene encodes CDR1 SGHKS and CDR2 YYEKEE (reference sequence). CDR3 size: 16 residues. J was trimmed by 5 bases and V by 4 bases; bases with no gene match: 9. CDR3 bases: TGTGCCAGCAGCCCAACGGGGGGACAGAATAATTCACCCCTCCACTTT. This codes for CASSPTGGQNNSPLHF.

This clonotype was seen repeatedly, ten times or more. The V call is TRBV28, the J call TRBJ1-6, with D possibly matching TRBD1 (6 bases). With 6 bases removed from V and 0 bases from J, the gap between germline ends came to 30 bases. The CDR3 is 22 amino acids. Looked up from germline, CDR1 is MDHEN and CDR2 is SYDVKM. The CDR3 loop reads CASRSYLPSYRETNSYNSPLHF. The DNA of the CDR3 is TGTGCCAGCAGGTCATACCTGCCCTCCTACAGGGAAACAAACTCCTATAATTCACCCCTCCACTTT.

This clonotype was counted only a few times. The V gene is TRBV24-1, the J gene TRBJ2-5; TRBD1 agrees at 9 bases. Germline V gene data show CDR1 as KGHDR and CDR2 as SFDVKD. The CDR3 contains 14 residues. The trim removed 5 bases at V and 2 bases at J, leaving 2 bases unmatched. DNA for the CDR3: TGTGCCACCAGTGGAGGGACAGGGCAAGAGACCCAGTACTTC. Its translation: CATSGGTGQETQYF.

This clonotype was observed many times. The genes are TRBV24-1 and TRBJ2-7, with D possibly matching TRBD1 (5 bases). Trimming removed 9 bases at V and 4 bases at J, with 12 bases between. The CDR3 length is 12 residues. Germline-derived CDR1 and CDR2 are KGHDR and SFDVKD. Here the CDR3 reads CATSAQGYEQYF. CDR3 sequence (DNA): TGTGCCACCTCCGCTCAGGGTTACGAGCAGTACTTC.

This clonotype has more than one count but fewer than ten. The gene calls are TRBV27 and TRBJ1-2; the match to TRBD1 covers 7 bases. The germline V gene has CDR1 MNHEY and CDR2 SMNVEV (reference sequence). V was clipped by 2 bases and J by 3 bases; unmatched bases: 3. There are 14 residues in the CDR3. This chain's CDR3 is CASSLRGPDYGYTF. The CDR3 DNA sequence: TGTGCCAGCAGTTTAAGGGGGCCAGACTATGGCTACACCTTC.

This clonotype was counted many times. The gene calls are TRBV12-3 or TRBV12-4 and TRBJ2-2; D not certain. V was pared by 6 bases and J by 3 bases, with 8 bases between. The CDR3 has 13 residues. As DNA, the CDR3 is TGTGCCAGCAGCCTTAGGCACACCGGGGAGCTGTTTTTT. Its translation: CASSLRHTGELFF.

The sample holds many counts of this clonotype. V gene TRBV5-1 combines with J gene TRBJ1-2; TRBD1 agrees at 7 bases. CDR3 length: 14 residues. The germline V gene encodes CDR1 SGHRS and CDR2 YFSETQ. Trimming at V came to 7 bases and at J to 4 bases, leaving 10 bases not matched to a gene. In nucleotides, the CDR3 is TGCGCCAGCGGGACAGAAAGCTACGGCTATGGCTACACCTTC. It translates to CASGTESYGYGYTF.

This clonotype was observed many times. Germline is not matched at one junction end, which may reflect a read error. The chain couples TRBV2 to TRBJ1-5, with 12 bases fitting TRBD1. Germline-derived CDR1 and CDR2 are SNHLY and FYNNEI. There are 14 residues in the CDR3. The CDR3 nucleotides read TGTGCCAGCACCGGGACAGGGGGCAAACAGCCCCAGCATTTT. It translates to CASTGTGGKQPQHF.

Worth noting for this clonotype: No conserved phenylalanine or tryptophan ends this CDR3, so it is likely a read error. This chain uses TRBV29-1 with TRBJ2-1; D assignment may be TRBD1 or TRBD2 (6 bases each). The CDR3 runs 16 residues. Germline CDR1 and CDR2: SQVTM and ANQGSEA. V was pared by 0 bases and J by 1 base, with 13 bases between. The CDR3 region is CSVEEGRGGSYNEQFN. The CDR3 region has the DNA TGCAGCGTTGAAGAAGGGAGAGGGGGGTCCTACAATGAGCAGTTCAAC.

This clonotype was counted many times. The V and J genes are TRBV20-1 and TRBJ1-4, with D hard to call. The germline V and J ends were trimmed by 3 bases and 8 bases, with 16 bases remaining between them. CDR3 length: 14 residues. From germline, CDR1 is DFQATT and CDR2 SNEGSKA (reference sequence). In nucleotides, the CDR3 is TGCAGTGCTAGGTTTCAGAGTGCTGGAGAAAAACTGTTTTTT. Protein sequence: CSARFQSAGEKLFF.

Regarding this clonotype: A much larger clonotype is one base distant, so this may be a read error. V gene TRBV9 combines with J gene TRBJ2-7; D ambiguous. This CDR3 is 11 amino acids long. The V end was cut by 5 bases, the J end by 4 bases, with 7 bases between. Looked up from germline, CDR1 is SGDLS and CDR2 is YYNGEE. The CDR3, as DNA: TGTGCCAGCAGAGACGGGTACGAGCAGTACTTC. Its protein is CASRDGYEQYF.

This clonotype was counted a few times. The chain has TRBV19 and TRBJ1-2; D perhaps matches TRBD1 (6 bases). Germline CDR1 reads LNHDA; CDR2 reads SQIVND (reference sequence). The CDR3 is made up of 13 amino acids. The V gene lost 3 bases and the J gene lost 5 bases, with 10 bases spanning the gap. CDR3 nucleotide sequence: TGTGCCAGTAGTATCTCAGGGGCGTATGGCTACACCTTC. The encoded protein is CASSISGAYGYTF.

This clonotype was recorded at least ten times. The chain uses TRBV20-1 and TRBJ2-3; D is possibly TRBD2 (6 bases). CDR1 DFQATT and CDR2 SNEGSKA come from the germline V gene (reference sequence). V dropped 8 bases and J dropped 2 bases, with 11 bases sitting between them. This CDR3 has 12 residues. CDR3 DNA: TGCAGTTCGGGGGTTTCCACAGATACGCAGTATTTT. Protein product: CSSGVSTDTQYF.